Each of the 13 T cell receptor beta chains below was sequenced from the same sample in a study of shared clonotypes between healthy human individuals. Naive CD8 populations comprised CD45RO-negative cells positively selected for CCR7, excluding terminally differentiated effector memory CD45RA+ cells. Clones were read by immunoSEQ multiplex PCR, and TCRdb kept only the in-frame ones, dropping some. The sample holds about 580,000 clones, roughly 98% seen once. Specimen: naive CD8+ T cells sorted from blood. The receptors come from a man in his thirties or forties in good health.

This chain joins TRBV7-9 and TRBJ2-3; 10 nucleotides line up with TRBD2. V dropped 5 bases and J dropped 1; count of bases not matched to a gene: 3. Per the germline V gene, CDR1 is SEHNR and CDR2 is FQNEAQ (reference sequence). This CDR3 spans 15 amino acids. The DNA for the CDR3 is TGTGCCAGCAGCCGACTAGCGGGCCGCACAGATACGCAGTATTTT. Protein: CASSRLAGRTDTQYF.

This chain joins TRBV11-2 and TRBJ2-1, with 8 bases lining up with TRBD1. V was clipped by 5 bases and J by 7 bases; unmatched bases: 4. The CDR3 is made up of 13 amino acids. From germline, CDR1 is SGHAT and CDR2 FQNNGV. The CDR3 spells CASSATGGNEQFF. DNA of the CDR3: TGTGCCAGCAGCGCAACAGGGGGTAATGAGCAGTTCTTC.

This clone has a handful of counts. The rearrangement uses TRBV7-9 and TRBJ1-1, with unresolved D. The germline V gene has CDR1 SEHNR and CDR2 FQNEAQ (reference sequence). Trimming took 6 bases from V and 0 from J, leaving 5 bases between them. CDR3 size: 12 residues. CDR3 amino acids: CASSRMNTEAFF. The CDR3 nucleotides read TGTGCCAGCAGTCGGATGAACACTGAAGCTTTCTTT. The full variable domain, its missing parts supplied by reference TRBV7-9 and TRBJ1-1, is DTGVSQNPRHKITKRGQNVTFRCDPISEHNRLYWYRQTLGQGPEFLTYFQNEAQLEKSRLLSDRFSAERPKGSFSTLEIQRTEQGDSAMYLCASSRMNTEAFFGQGTRLTVV.

The V and J genes are TRBV9 and TRBJ2-3, with 8 nucleotides matching TRBD1. V lost 0 bases, J lost 2 bases, and 8 bases stayed unmatched. Germline CDR1 SGDLS, CDR2 YYNGEE. The CDR3 loop spans 17 amino acids. The CDR3 spells CASSVAIGTGNTDTQYF. DNA for the CDR3: TGTGCCAGCAGCGTAGCTATAGGGACAGGAAACACAGATACGCAGTATTTT.

Points on this clone: Other DNA sequences within the sample encode an identical CDR3. This CDR3 is CASSLNRNYEQYF. The DNA for the CDR3 is TGTGCCAGCAGCTTAAATAGAAACTACGAGCAGTACTTC. The chain carries TRBV7-2 and TRBJ2-7; D is undetermined. Trimming shortened V by 2 bases and J by 3 bases, and 8 bases separated the two germline ends. CDR1 is SGHTA, CDR2 FQGNSA, per germline. The CDR3 runs to 13 residues.

About this clone: The junction shows a germline mismatch at one end, possibly a read error. This chain links TRBV5-1 with TRBJ2-7; no firm D call. CDR1 and CDR2 from the germline V gene are SGHRS and YFSETQ. The CDR3 covers 12 residues. The CDR3 protein is CASSLNSDEQYF. The CDR3 DNA follows: TGCGCCAGCAGCTTAAACTCCGACGAGCAGTACTTC. Together with reference TRBV5-1 and TRBJ2-7, the CDR3 gives the full variable domain: KAGVTQTPRYLIKTRGQQVTLSCSPISGHRSVSWYQQTPGQGLQFLFEYFSETQRNKGNFPGRFSGRQFSNSRSEMNVSTLELGDSALYLCASSLNSDEQYFGPGTRLTVT.

The J gene is TRBJ2-3, the V gene TRBV29-1, with D possibly being TRBD1 or TRBD2 (6 bases each). Germline CDR1 SQVTM, CDR2 ANQGSEA. The CDR3 has 16 amino acids. V was clipped by 0 bases and J by 5 bases, with 18 bases between them. This chain's CDR3 is CSVEEEGGWREDTQYF. CDR3 DNA sequence: TGCAGCGTTGAAGAGGAGGGGGGCTGGAGAGAAGATACGCAGTATTTT.

V and J are TRBV28 and TRBJ2-7, with 7 bases aligning to TRBD1. The CDR3 is 13 residues long. Germline V gene sequence: CDR1 MDHEN, CDR2 SYDVKM. Unmatched junction bases numbered 3, after V lost 7 bases and J lost 0 bases. The chain's CDR3 is CASNRDSSYEQYF. The CDR3 DNA reads TGTGCCAGCAACCGGGACAGCTCCTACGAGCAGTACTTC.

The gene calls are TRBV7-9 and TRBJ1-2; 7 bases are shared with TRBD1. Trimming cost V 4 bases and J 0 bases; bases outside gene matches: 11. Germline V CDR1 and CDR2: SEHNR, FQNEAQ (reference sequence). This CDR3 contains 17 residues. CDR3 coding DNA: TGTGCCAGCAGCTCCGTACAGGGGCCCCCCTCTAACTATGGCTACACCTTC. Its protein product is CASSSVQGPPSNYGYTF.

The chain recombines TRBV11-3 with TRBJ2-7; 9 bases are a match to TRBD1. Germline V gives CDR1 SGHNT, CDR2 YENEEA. The CDR3 is made up of 13 amino acids. The trim removed 8 bases at V and 3 bases at J, leaving 5 bases unmatched. The CDR3 region is CASGLGQGYEQYF. The DNA for the CDR3 is TGTGCCAGCGGACTGGGACAGGGCTACGAGCAGTACTTC.

The V and J genes are TRBV7-9 and TRBJ1-2; 8 bases fit TRBD1. Germline V lookup: CDR1 SEHNR, CDR2 FQNEAQ (reference sequence). This CDR3 is 13 amino acids long. V lost 8 bases, J lost 6 bases, and 8 bases stayed unmatched. The CDR3 here is CASREDRGDGYTF. The CDR3, as DNA: TGTGCCAGCCGTGAAGACAGGGGAGATGGCTACACCTTC.

The chain carries TRBV28 and TRBJ2-7; tentatively, D is TRBD1 or TRBD2 (5 bases each). Germline CDR1 is MDHEN and CDR2 is SYDVKM. CDR3 length equals 14 residues. The V gene lost 4 bases and the J gene lost 4 bases, with 14 bases spanning the gap. CDR3 nucleotide sequence: TGTGCCAGCAGTTACGAGGGGACGTCTTACGAGCAGTACTTC. This gives the protein CASSYEGTSYEQYF.

This chain links TRBV7-9 with TRBJ2-4; tentatively, D is TRBD1 (5 bases). This CDR3 spans 14 amino acids. The V and J ends lost 5 bases and 8 bases respectively, with 16 bases between them. Germline-derived CDR1 and CDR2 are SEHNR and FQNEAQ (reference sequence). Written as DNA, the CDR3 is TGTGCCAGCAGCGGCCTAGATTCCAGGGACATTCAGTACTTC. It translates to CASSGLDSRDIQYF.